What follows are 17 T cell receptor beta chains derived from one specimen sequenced in a study of cytomegalovirus exposure and HLA in healthy donors. Vbeta (60) and Jbeta (13) primers were used in the PCR. TCRdb's copy holds only in-frame clones and misses some; the assay was immunoSEQ multiplex PCR. The sample has about 110,000 clones, approximately 71% seen once. Source material: PBMCs. The origin of the receptors is a man aged 35 to 55 in good health and CMV-seronegative.

This chain joins TRBV27 and TRBJ1-1, with D hard to call. The CDR3 length is 14 residues. Deletions cut 3 bases from V and 0 bases from J, with 8 bases between. CDR1 and CDR2 (germline): MNHEY, SMNVEV (reference sequence). Here the CDR3 reads CASSFQRMNTEAFF. CDR3 nucleotides: TGTGCCAGCAGTTTCCAGAGGATGAACACTGAAGCTTTCTTT.

The gene calls are TRBV19 and TRBJ1-5; D is unclear. Trimming removed 6 bases at V and 2 bases at J, with 14 bases between. The germline V gene has CDR1 LNHDA and CDR2 SQIVND (reference sequence). The CDR3 contains 15 residues. CDR3 in DNA: TGTGCCAGTAGCCCCCCGGGATATCGCAATCAGCCCCAGCATTTT. Its translation: CASSPPGYRNQPQHF. The full variable domain, rest sourced from reference TRBV19 and TRBJ1-5, is DGGITQSPKYLFRKEGQNVTLSCEQNLNHDAMYWYRQDPGQGLRLIYYSQIVNDFQKGDIAEGYSVSREKKESFPLTVTSAQKNPTAFYLCASSPPGYRNQPQHFGDGTRLSIL.

The sample holds one count of this clone. The gene calls are TRBV6-1 and TRBJ2-2; 9 nucleotides line up with TRBD1. The germline V gene has CDR1 MNHNS and CDR2 SASEGT. This CDR3 is built from 14 residues. V shed 5 bases and J 5 bases; nucleotides not matched to a gene: 3. The DNA for the CDR3 is TGTGCCAGCAGTTCGGGACAGGGTACCGGGGAGCTGTTTTTT. This encodes CASSSGQGTGELFF.

In DNA form, the CDR3 reads TGTGCCAGCAGACGACGGATTGAACTAGCGGGGGAGCAAGAGACCCAGTACTTC. Protein: CASRRRIELAGEQETQYF. This rearrangement joins TRBV5-4 to TRBJ2-5; 11 bases align to TRBD2. The CDR3 totals 18 residues. Germline assignment: CDR1 SGHNT and CDR2 YYREEE (reference sequence). Trimming at V came to 5 bases and at J to 2 bases, leaving 14 bases not matched to a gene.

This chain uses TRBV13 with TRBJ2-7; TRBD1 might be the D (6 bases). V lost 2 bases and J lost 4, with 18 bases in between. Germline CDR1 is PRHDT and CDR2 is FYEKMQ (reference sequence). The CDR3 runs to 16 residues. CDR3 DNA: TGTGCCAGCAGCTTATCGCCGACAGGTCTTAAGTACGAGCAGTACTTC. It yields the protein CASSLSPTGLKYEQYF.

This clone has only one observation. V and J are TRBV18 and TRBJ2-7; 12 nucleotides align to TRBD1. Per germline, CDR1 KGHSH and CDR2 LQKENI. Unmatched junction bases numbered 8, after V lost 2 bases and J lost 6 bases. This CDR3 is 16 amino acids long. CDR3 region: CASSPGTGGFSGEQYF. The CDR3 nucleotides are TGTGCCAGCTCACCAGGGACAGGGGGCTTCTCCGGCGAGCAGTACTTC.

The chain couples TRBV5-5 to TRBJ2-7; 10 positions agree with TRBD1. The ends lost 4 bases at V and 3 bases at J; junction bases unmatched: 7. The germline CDR1 and CDR2 sequences are SGHKS and YYEKEE (reference sequence). This CDR3 is built from 15 residues. CDR3 loop: CASSRSGTGDYEQYF. CDR3 DNA: TGTGCCAGCAGCCGCTCCGGGACAGGGGACTACGAGCAGTACTTC.

This chain links TRBV12-5 with TRBJ1-1; possibly TRBD1 for D (5 bases). CDR1 is LGHNT and CDR2 is FRNRAP in the germline V gene. Trimming removed 0 bases from V and 6 bases from J, with 14 bases in between. This CDR3 comprises 15 residues. CDR3 in amino acids: CASGLVLSGIAEAFF. The CDR3 nucleotides are TGTGCTAGTGGTTTGGTATTATCAGGGATCGCTGAAGCTTTCTTT.

The rearrangement joins TRBV6-1 to TRBJ2-7; 8 bases map to TRBD1. Germline CDR1 reads MNHNS; CDR2 reads SASEGT. Trimming removed 3 bases from V and 3 bases from J; junction bases left unmatched: 10. There are 16 residues in the CDR3. This CDR3 is CASSETIDRGGYEQYF. In DNA form, the CDR3 reads TGTGCCAGCAGTGAGACTATAGACAGGGGTGGCTACGAGCAGTACTTC.

This sequence joins TRBV5-1 and TRBJ2-1; D not certain. Germline V lookup: CDR1 SGHRS, CDR2 YFSETQ. This CDR3 spans 14 amino acids. The V gene lost 0 bases and the J gene lost 9 bases, with 13 bases spanning the gap. The CDR3 DNA sequence: TGCGCCAGCAGCTTGGACGGTGCCACGGGTGAGCAGTTCTTC. Translated: CASSLDGATGEQFF.

The V gene is TRBV19, the J gene TRBJ1-3; D call uncertain. Germline lookup yields CDR1 LNHDA and CDR2 SQIVND (reference sequence). The CDR3 contains 15 residues. V was trimmed by 3 bases and J by 0 bases, leaving 9 bases between them. The CDR3, as DNA: TGTGCCAGTAGTATCGGGATTAACTCTGGAAACACCATATATTTT. Amino acid sequence: CASSIGINSGNTIYF.

The chain combines TRBV4-3 with TRBJ2-7; D is unresolved. The CDR3 has 14 residues. Between the trimmed V and J ends, which lost 3 bases and 0 bases, there was a span of 9 bases. Germline CDR1 and CDR2: LGHNA and YSLEER. CDR3 loop: CASSQVRASYEQYF. The CDR3 bases are TGCGCCAGCAGCCAGGTGCGAGCCTCCTACGAGCAGTACTTC.

This chain connects TRBV7-9 to TRBJ1-1, with 11 bases aligning to TRBD1. The CDR3 length is 14 residues. The germline V gene encodes CDR1 SEHNR and CDR2 FQNEAQ (reference sequence). The J segment lost 7 bases and the V segment lost 5 bases, leaving 6 bases of the junction unmatched. In nucleotides, the CDR3 is TGTGCCAGCAGCCTCTGGACAGGGGGCAGTGAAGCTTTCTTT. Encoded protein: CASSLWTGGSEAFF.

The chain combines TRBV27 with TRBJ2-5, with 7 positions matching TRBD2. The V gene's germline CDR1 is MNHEY and CDR2 SMNVEV (reference sequence). The CDR3 is 18 amino acids. V trimming: 5 bases; J trimming: 4 bases; junction bases outside the gene matches: 19. The CDR3 region has the DNA TGTGCCAGCAGTCCACTCCATGAGAGCGGGGTATACAGAGAGACCCAGTACTTC. It encodes CASSPLHESGVYRETQYF.

V gene TRBV28 combines with J gene TRBJ2-7, with a tentative D call TRBD1 (5 bases). V shed 3 bases and J shed 2 bases, with 11 bases lying between them. The CDR3 runs 14 residues. Germline values: CDR1 MDHEN, CDR2 SYDVKM. The CDR3 DNA sequence: TGTGCCAGCAGTTTTACAGGCGGTACCTACGAGCAGTACTTC. This gives the protein CASSFTGGTYEQYF.

The chain has TRBV2 and TRBJ2-3; TRBD2 agrees at 9 bases. CDR1 and CDR2 (germline): SNHLY, FYNNEI. Trimming removed 4 bases from V and 0 bases from J; junction bases left unmatched: 11. The CDR3 covers 18 residues. In DNA form, the CDR3 reads TGTGCCAGCAGTGGAGGGGTGCGGGGGGGGCTAAGCACAGATACGCAGTATTTT. It encodes CASSGGVRGGLSTDTQYF. The full variable domain, in which reference TRBV2 and TRBJ2-3 provide the parts outside the CDR3, is EPEVTQTPSHQVTQMGQEVILRCVPISNHLYFYWYRQILGQKVEFLVSFYNNEISEKSEIFDDQFSVERPDGSNFTLKIRSTKLEDSAMYFCASSGGVRGGLSTDTQYFGPGTRLTVL.

For the CDR3, the DNA is TGCAGCGTTGAATCGGCAGAGGGAGGGGACAGGATCTATGGCTACACCTTC. Translation gives CSVESAEGGDRIYGYTF. This chain connects TRBV29-1 to TRBJ1-2, with 8 bases matching TRBD1. Trimming cost V 2 bases and J 4 bases; bases outside gene matches: 15. CDR1 SQVTM and CDR2 ANQGSEA come from the germline V gene. The CDR3 is 17 residues long.